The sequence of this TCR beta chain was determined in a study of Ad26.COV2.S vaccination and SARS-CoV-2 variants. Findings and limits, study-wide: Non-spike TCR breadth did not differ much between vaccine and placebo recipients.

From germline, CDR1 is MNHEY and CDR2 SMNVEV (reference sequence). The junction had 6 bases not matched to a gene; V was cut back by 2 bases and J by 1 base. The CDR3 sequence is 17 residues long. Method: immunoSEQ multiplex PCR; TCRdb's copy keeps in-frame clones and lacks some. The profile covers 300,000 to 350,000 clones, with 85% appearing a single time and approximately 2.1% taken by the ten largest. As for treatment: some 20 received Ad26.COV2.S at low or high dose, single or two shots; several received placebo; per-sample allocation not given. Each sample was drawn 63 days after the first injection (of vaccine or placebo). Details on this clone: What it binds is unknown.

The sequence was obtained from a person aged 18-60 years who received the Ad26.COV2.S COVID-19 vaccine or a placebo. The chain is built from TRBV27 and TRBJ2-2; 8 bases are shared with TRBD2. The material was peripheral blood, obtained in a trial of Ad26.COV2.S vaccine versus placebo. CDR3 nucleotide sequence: TGTGCCAGCAGTTTAATGTCGCTAGCGGGGAACACCGGGGAGCTGTTTTTT. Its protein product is CASSLMSLAGNTGELFF.